The clone carrying this TCR beta chain has more than one count but fewer than ten. Its antigen remains unknown. Sequencing was at deep level. The table came from immunoSEQ multiplex PCR; TCRdb's copy has only in-frame clones and leaves some out. The table includes about 480,000 clones, 79% detected once. The sample is drawn from a study of shared clonotypes between healthy human individuals. The study's findings and limits: The expectation was that sequencing depth would affect clonotype sharing among donors. Genetic and exposure-history diversity was limited by the few donors.

The germline V gene encodes CDR1 SNHLY and CDR2 FYNNEI. Trimming removed 7 bases from V and 4 bases from J; junction bases left unmatched: 3. The CDR3 extends over 13 amino acids. Within Nashville, Tennessee resided all donors, each a Caucasian adult. This receptor was taken from a woman aged 40 to 50 in good health. Some clones in this sample may be carry-over from other donors' samples. Sequencing was done on a sample of PBMCs. The chain combines TRBV2 with TRBJ2-2, with TRBD2 matching over 7 bases. CDR3 residues: CASTGTTTGELFF. In nucleotides, the CDR3 is TGTGCCAGCACCGGGACTACCACCGGGGAGCTGTTTTTT.